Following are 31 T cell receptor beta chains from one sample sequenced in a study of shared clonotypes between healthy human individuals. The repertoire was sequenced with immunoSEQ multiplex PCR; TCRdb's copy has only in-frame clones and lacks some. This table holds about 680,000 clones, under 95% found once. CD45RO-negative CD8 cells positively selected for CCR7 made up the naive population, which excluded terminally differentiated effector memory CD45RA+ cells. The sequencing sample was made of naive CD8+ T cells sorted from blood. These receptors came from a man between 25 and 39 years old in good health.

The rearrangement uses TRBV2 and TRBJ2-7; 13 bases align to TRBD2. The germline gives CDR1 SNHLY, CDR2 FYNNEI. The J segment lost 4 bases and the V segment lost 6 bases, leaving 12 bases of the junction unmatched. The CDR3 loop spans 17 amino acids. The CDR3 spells CASSGLAGAVRAYEQYF. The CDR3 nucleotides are TGTGCCAGCAGCGGACTAGCGGGAGCGGTTCGTGCGTACGAGCAGTACTTC.

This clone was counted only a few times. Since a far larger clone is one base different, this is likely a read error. For the CDR3, the DNA is TGTGCCAGCAGTCTATACTACGAGCAGTACTTC. As protein: CASSLYYEQYF. This sequence joins TRBV6-1 and TRBJ2-7; the D is unclear. Trimming took 5 bases from V and 3 from J, leaving 5 bases between them. Germline V gene lookup returns CDR1 MNHNS and CDR2 SASEGT. The CDR3 is made up of 11 amino acids.

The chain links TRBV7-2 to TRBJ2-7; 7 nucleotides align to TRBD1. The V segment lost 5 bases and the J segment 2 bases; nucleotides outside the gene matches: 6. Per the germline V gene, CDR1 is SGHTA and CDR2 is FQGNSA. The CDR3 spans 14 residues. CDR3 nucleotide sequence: TGTGCCAGCAGCATCATCAGGGGGACCTACGAGCAGTACTTC. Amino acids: CASSIIRGTYEQYF.

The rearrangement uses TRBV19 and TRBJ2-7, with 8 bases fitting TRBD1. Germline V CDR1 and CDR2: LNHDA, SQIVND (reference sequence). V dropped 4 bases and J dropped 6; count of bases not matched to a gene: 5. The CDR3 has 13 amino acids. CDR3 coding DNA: TGTGCCAGTAGTACACCCGACAGGGGCGAGCAGTACTTC. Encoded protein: CASSTPDRGEQYF.

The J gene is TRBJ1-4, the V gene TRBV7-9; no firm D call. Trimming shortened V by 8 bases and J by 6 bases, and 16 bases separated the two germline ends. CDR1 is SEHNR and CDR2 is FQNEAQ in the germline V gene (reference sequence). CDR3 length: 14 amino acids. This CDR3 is CASGSTDGDEKLFF. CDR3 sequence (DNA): TGTGCCAGCGGCTCGACGGACGGGGATGAAAAACTGTTTTTT.

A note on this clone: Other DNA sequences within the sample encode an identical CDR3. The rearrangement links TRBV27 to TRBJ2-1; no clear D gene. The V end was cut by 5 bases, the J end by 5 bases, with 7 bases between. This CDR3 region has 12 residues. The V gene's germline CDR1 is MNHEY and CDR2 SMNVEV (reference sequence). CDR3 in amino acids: CASSPANNEQFF. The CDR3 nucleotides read TGTGCCAGCAGTCCAGCGAACAATGAGCAGTTCTTC.

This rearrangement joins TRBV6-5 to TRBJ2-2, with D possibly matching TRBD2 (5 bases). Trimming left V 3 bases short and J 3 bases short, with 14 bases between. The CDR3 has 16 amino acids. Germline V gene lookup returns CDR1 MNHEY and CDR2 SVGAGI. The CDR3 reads CASSYSTSFYTGELFF. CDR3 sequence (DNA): TGTGCCAGCAGTTATTCAACTAGTTTCTACACCGGGGAGCTGTTTTTT.

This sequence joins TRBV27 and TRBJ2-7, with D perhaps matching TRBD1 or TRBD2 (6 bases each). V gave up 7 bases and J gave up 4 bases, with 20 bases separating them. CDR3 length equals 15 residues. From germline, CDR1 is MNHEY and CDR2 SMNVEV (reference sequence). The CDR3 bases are TGTGCCAGCACCGCTCGCGGGACACAGAATTACGAGCAGTACTTC. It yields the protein CASTARGTQNYEQYF.

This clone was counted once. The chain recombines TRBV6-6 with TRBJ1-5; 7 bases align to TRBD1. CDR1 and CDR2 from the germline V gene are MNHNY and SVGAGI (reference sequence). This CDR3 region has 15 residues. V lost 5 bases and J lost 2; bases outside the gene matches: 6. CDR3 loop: CASSPQGGGNQPQHF. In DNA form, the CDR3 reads TGTGCCAGCAGTCCCCAGGGGGGCGGCAATCAGCCCCAGCATTTT.

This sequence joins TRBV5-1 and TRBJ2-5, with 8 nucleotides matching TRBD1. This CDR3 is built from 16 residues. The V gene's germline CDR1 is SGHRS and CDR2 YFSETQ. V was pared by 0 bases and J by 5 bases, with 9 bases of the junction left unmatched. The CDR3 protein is CASSLASQGAGETQYF. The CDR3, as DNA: TGCGCCAGCAGCTTGGCCTCTCAGGGGGCAGGGGAGACCCAGTACTTC. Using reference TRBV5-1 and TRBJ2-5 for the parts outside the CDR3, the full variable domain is KAGVTQTPRYLIKTRGQQVTLSCSPISGHRSVSWYQQTPGQGLQFLFEYFSETQRNKGNFPGRFSGRQFSNSRSEMNVSTLELGDSALYLCASSLASQGAGETQYFGPGTRLLVL.

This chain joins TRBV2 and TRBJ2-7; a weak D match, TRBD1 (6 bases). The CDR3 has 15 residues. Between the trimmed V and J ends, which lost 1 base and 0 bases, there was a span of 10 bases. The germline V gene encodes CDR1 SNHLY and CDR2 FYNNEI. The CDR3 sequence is CASSEGPGDSYEQYF. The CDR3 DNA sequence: TGTGCCAGCAGTGAAGGGCCAGGGGACTCCTACGAGCAGTACTTC.

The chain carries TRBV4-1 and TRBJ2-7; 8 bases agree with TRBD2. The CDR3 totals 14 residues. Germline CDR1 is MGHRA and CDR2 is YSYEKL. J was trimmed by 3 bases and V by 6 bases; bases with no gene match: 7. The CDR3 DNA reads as TGCGCCAGCAGTCAAAGCGGGAGTGTCTACGAGCAGTACTTC. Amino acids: CASSQSGSVYEQYF.

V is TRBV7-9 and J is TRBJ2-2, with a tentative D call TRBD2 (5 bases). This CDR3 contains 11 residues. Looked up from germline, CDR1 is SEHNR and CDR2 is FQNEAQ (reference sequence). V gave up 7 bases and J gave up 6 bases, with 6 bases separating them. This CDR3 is CASIASGELFF. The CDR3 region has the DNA TGTGCCAGCATAGCGTCCGGGGAGCTGTTTTTT.

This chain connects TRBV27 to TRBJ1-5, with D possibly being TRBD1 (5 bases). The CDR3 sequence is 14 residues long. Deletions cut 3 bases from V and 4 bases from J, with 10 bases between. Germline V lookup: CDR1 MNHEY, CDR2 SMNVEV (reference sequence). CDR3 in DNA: TGTGCCAGCAGTTTGAGACAGCTTAATCAGCCCCAGCATTTT. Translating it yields CASSLRQLNQPQHF.

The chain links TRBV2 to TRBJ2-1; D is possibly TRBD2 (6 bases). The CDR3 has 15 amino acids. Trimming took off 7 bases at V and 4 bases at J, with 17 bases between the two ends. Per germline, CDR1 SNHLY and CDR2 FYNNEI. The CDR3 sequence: CASTGAGIQYNEQFF. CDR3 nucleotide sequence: TGTGCCAGCACTGGAGCGGGTATCCAATACAATGAGCAGTTCTTC.

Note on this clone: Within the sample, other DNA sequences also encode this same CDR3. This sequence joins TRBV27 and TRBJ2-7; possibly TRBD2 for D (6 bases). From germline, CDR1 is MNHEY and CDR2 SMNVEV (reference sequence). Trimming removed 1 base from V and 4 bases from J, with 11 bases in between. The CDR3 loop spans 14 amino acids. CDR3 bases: TGTGCCAGCAGTTTATTCGGGGACTCGTACGAGCAGTACTTC. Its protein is CASSLFGDSYEQYF.

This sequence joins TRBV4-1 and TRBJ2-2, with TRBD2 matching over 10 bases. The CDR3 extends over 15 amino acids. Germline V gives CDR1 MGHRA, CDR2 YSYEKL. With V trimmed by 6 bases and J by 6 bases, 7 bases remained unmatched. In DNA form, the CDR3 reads TGCGCCAGCAGTCCTAGCGGGAGTCGGGCCGGGGAGCTGTTTTTT. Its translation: CASSPSGSRAGELFF.

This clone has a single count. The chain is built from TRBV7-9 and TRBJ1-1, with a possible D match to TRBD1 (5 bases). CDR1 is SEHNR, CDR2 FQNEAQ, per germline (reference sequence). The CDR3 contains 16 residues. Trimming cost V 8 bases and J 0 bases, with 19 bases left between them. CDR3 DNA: TGTGCCAGCCGGGTAACGGGCCGGGGGGTGAACACTGAAGCTTTCTTT. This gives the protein CASRVTGRGVNTEAFF.

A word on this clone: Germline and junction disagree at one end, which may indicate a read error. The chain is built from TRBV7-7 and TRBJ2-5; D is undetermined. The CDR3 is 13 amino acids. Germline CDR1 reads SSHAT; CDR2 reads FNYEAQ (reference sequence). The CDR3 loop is CASSFFAEETQYF. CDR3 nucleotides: TGTGCTAGCAGCTTCTTTGCAGAAGAGACCCAGTACTTC.

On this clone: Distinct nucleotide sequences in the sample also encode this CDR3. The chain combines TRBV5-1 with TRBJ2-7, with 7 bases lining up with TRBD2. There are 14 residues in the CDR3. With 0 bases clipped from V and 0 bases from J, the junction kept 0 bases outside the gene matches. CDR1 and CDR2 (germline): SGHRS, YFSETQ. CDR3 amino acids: CASSLGTSSYEQYF. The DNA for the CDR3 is TGCGCCAGCAGCTTGGGGACTAGCTCCTACGAGCAGTACTTC.

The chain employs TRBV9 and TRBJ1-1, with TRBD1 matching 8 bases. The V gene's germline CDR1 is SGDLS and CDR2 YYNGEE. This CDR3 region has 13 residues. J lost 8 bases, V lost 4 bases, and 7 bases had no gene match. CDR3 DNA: TGTGCCAGCAGCACTTGGGACAGGCAAGAAGCTTTCTTT. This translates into CASSTWDRQEAFF. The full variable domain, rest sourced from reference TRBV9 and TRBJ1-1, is DSGVTQTPKHLITATGQRVTLRCSPRSGDLSVYWYQQSLDQGLQFLIQYYNGEERAKGNILERFSAQQFPDLHSELNLSSLELGDSALYFCASSTWDRQEAFFGQGTRLTVV.

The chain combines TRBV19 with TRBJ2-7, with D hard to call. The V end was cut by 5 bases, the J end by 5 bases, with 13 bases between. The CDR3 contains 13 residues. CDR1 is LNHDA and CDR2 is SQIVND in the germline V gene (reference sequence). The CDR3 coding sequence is TGTGCCAGTAGTTCTATCCCCGGCAACGAGCAGTACTTC. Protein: CASSSIPGNEQYF.

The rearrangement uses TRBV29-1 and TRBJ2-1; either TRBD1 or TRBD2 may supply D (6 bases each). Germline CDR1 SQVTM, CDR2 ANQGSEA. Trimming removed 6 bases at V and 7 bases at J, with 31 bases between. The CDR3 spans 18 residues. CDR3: CSVPQRASELPRGNEQFF. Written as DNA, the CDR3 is TGCAGCGTACCCCAGAGGGCTAGCGAACTCCCCAGGGGTAATGAGCAGTTCTTC.

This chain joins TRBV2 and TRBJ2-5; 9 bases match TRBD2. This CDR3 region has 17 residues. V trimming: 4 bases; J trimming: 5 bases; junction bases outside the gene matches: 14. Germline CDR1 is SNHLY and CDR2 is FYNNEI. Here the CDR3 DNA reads TGTGCCAGCAGTGCTCTACTAGCGGGTGCCACGGGCGAGACCCAGTACTTC. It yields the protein CASSALLAGATGETQYF.

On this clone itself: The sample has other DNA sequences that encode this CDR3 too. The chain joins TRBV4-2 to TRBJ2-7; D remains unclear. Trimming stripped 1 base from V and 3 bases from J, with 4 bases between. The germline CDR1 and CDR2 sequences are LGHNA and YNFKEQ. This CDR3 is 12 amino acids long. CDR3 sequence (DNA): TGTGCCAGCAGCCAAGGGAGCTACGAGCAGTACTTC. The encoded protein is CASSQGSYEQYF.

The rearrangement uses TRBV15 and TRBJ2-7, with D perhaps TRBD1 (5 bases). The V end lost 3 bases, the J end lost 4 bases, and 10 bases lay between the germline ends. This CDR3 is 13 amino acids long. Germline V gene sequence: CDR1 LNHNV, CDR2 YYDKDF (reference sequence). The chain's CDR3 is CATSSSRVYEQYF. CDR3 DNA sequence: TGTGCCACCAGCAGCTCCAGGGTTTACGAGCAGTACTTC.

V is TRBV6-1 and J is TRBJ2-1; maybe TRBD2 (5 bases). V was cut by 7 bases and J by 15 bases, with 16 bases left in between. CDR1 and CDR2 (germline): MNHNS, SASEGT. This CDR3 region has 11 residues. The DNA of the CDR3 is TGTGCCAGCAATGGACCCGAGGGATGGTTCTTC. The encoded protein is CASNGPEGWFF.

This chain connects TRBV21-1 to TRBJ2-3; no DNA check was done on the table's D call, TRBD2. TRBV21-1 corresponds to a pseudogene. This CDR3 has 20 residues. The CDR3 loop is CASSKPPGLAGVAPPNTQYF. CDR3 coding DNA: TGTGCCAGCAGCAAACCCCCAGGACTAGCGGGAGTAGCCCCACCAAATACGCAGTATTTT.

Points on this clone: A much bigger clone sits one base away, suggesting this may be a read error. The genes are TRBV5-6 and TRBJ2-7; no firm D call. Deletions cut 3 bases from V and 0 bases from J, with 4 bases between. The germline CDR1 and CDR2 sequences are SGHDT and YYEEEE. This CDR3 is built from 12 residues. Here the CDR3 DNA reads TGTGCCAGCAGCTCCCACTCCTACGAGCAGTACTTC. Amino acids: CASSSHSYEQYF.

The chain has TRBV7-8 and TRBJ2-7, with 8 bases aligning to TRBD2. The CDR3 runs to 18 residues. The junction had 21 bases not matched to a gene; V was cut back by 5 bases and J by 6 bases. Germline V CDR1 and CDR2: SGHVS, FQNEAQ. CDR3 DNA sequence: TGTGCCAGCAGCCCGGAGGCGGGACTAGGGTACCTCTTTAGCGAGCAGTACTTC. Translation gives CASSPEAGLGYLFSEQYF.

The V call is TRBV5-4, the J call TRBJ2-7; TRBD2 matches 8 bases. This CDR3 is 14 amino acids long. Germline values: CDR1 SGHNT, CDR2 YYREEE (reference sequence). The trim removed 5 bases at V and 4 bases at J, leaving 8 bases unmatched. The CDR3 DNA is TGTGCCAGCAGAACGGCGGGAGGACCATACGAGCAGTACTTC. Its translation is CASRTAGGPYEQYF.